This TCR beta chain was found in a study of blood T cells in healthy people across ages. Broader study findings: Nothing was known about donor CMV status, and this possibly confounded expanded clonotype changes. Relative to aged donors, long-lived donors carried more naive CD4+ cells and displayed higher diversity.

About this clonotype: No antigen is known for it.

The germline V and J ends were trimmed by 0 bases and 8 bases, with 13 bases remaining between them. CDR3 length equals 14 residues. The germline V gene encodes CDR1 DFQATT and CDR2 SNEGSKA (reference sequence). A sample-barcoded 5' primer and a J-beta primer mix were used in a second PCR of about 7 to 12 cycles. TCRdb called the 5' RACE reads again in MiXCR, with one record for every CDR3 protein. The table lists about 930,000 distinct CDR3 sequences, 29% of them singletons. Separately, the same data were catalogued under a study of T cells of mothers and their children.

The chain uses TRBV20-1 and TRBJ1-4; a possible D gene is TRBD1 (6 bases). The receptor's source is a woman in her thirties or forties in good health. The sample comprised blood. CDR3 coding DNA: TGCAGTGCTAGAGATGGGGGGGCTCGGGAAAAACTGTTTTTT. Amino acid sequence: CSARDGGAREKLFF.